The entry below describes one T cell receptor (beta chain). Germline V gene lookup returns CDR1 WNHNN and CDR2 SYGVQD (reference sequence). Trimming removed 6 bases from V and 8 bases from J, with 14 bases in between. The CDR3 is 13 amino acids. The data derive from a study of blood T cell repertoires in COVID-19. Across the study: Acute and convalescent COVID-19 specimens originated in the United States, Italy and Spain. The analysed material was cDNA or gDNA that came from T cells, B-cell-depleted T cells, or PBMCs.

In the original workflow: Amplification from reference gene primers served as the basis for estimated nucleated cell counts. Data came from immunoSEQ multiplex PCR; TCRdb stores just in-frame clones and leaves some out. The V and J calls and clone size are taken from that table; D and trimming were inferred from the DNA. The data show some 83,000 clones, about 91% seen once. This receptor was obtained from a man in his sixties with acute or convalescent COVID-19. V gene TRBV10-1 combines with J gene TRBJ2-1; the D gene is possibly TRBD1 (6 bases). What was sequenced was peripheral blood. The CDR3 sequence: CASRQGLGDEQFF. As DNA, the CDR3 is TGCGCCAGCAGACAGGGTCTAGGGGATGAGCAGTTCTTC.